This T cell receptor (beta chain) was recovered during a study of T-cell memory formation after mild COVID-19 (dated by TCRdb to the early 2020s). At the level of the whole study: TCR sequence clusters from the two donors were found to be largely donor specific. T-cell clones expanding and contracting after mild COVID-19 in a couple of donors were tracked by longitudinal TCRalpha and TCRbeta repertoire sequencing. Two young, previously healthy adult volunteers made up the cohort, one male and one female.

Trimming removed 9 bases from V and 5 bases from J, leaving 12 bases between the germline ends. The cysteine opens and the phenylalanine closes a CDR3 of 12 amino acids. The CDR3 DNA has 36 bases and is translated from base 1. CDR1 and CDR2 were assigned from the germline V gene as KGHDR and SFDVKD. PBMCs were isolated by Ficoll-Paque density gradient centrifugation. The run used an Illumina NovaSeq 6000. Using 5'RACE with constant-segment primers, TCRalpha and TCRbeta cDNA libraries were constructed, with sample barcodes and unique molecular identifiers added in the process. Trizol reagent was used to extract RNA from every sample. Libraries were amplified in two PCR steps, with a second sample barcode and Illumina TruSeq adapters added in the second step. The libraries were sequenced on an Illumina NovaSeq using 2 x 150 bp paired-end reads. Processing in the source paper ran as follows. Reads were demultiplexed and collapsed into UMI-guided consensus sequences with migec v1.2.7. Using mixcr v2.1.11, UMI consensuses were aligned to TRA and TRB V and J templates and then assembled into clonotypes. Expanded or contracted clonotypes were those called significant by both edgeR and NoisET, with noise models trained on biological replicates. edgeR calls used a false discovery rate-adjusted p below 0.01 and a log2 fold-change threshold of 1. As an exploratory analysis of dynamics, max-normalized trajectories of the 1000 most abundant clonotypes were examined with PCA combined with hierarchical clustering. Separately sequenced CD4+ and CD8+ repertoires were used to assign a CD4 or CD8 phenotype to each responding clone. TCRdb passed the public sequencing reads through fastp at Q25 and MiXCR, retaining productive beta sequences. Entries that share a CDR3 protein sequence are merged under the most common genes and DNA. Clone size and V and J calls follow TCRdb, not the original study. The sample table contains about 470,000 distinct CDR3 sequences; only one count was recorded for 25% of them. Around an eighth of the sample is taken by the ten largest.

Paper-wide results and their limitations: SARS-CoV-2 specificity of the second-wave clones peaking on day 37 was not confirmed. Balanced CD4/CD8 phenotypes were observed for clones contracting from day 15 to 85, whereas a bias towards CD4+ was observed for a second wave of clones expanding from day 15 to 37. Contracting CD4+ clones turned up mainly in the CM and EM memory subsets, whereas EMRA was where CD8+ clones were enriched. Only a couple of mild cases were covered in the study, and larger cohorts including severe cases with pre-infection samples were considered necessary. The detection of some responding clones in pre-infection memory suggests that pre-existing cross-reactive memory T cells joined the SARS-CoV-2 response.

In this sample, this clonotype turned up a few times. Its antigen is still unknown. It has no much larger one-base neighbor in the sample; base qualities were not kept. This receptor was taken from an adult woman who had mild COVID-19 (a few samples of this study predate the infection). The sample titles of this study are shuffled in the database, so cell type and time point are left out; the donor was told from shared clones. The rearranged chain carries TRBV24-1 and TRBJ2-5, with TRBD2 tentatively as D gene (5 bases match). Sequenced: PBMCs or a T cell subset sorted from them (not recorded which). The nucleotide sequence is TGTGCCACCCGAGGGATAGGGGAGACCCAGTACTTC. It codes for CATRGIGETQYF.